The subject of this entry is one T cell receptor beta chain. This specimen comes from a study of PD-L1 blockade in urothelial cancer. Time point reported: pretreatment peripheral blood. Each patient presented with locally advanced or metastatic urothelial carcinoma. This CDR3 contains 14 residues. Germline-derived CDR1 and CDR2 are MGHRA and YSYEKL. V lost 8 bases and J lost 2, with 15 bases in between. Generated by immunoSEQ multiplex PCR, the TCRdb table keeps only in-frame clones and is missing some. The data show almost 90,000 clones, roughly 84% seen once. Here the sequenced sample was PBMCs, taken around atezolizumab (anti-PD-L1) treatment. This chain joins TRBV4-1 and TRBJ1-2; the D is unclear. This sequence originates from a man in his sixties with urothelial cancer. The CDR3: CASRTRAGNYGYTF. The CDR3 DNA reads as TGCGCCAGCCGCACACGGGCGGGAAACTATGGCTACACCTTC.